Listed below are T cell receptor beta chains from one sample, sequenced in a study of metastatic and nonmetastatic thyroid tumors. TCRdb re-called the PCR reads with MiXCR. The table includes about 24,000 clones, about 24% detected once. The specimen was blood. Receptor source: a male donor with papillary thyroid cancer or a benign thyroid nodule (not recorded which). Some clones in this sample may be carry-over from other donors' samples. CDR3s include the opening cysteine and the closing phenylalanine or tryptophan. D genes are given only for firm matches. Clone size is given for some rows only: seen once, a few or many times, or a class if the clone is expanded.

CDR3 DNA,CDR3 protein,J gene,CDR3 length,D gene,clone size,V gene
TGTGCCAGCAGTTTTGGGTTGTCCTACGAGCAGTACTTC,CASSFGLSYEQYF,TRBJ2-7,13,-,few,TRBV28
TGTGCCAGCTCCCTGGACTACCAATTGAAGGGGACCCAGTACTTC,CASSLDYQLKGTQYF,TRBJ2-5,15,-,many,TRBV18
TGTGCCAGCAGTTTGGGGACCGGCGACGGGTCACCCCTCCACTTT,CASSLGTGDGSPLHF,TRBJ1-6,15,-,few,TRBV28
TGTGCCAGTACCCCCATGAAAAGGGCGGGGAACTCCTACAATGAGCAGTTCTTC,CASTPMKRAGNSYNEQFF,TRBJ2-1,18,-,many,TRBV19
TGCAGTGCCGGCTCCGGGACTAAATTCTCCGAGCAGTACTTC,CSAGSGTKFSEQYF,TRBJ2-7,14,TRBD2,-,TRBV20-1
TGTGCCAGCAGTTTAGCATCTAGCGGAGATGAGCAGTACTTC,CASSLASSGDEQYF,TRBJ2-7,14,TRBD2,medium-sized,TRBV12-3/TRBV12-4
TGTGCCAGCAGTGCCCGTAGGGGCCACGAGCAGTACTTC,CASSARRGHEQYF,TRBJ2-7,13,-,medium-sized,TRBV6-4
TGTGCCAGCAGCCCAAATCCAGGGACCGGGGAGCTGTTTTTT,CASSPNPGTGELFF,TRBJ2-2,14,-,once,TRBV5-6
TGTGCCTGGGGACCGGGACAGTCTAATGAAAAACTGTTTTTT,CAWGPGQSNEKLFF,TRBJ1-4,14,TRBD1,many,TRBV30
TGTGCCACCAGCAGAGCACCGACCTACGAGCAGTACTTC,CATSRAPTYEQYF,TRBJ2-7,13,-,-,TRBV15
TGTGCCAGCTCACCCCCGGAGGGCCTCAATGAGCAGTTCTTC,CASSPPEGLNEQFF,TRBJ2-1,14,-,many,TRBV18
TGTGCCAGCAGCTTGAGTACCCCTGGATATGAGCAGTTCTTC,CASSLSTPGYEQFF,TRBJ2-1,14,-,many,TRBV7-9
TGCATTTCTAGAGAAAAGGGCCAGCCCCAGCATTTT,CISREKGQPQHF,TRBJ1-5,12,-,-,TRBV20-1
TGTGCCAGCAGGCTACAGGAGGATGAAAAACTGTTTTTT,CASRLQEDEKLFF,TRBJ1-4,13,-,many,TRBV12-3/TRBV12-4
TGTGCCAGCCGGGAGGACAGGGGGCTCGTTAACACCGGGGAGCTGTTTTTT,CASREDRGLVNTGELFF,TRBJ2-2,17,TRBD1,many,TRBV27
TGTGCCAGCAGCCTGTCTGGGACGAGATCGGGTGAGCAGTTCTTC,CASSLSGTRSGEQFF,TRBJ2-1,15,-,few,TRBV7-2
TGTGCCAGCAGTAAAGGGGGCCCCTACGAGCAGTACTTC,CASSKGGPYEQYF,TRBJ2-7,13,TRBD1,few,TRBV27
TGCGCCAGCAGCTCAATCCCCGGGCCCGAAGCTTTCTTT,CASSSIPGPEAFF,TRBJ1-1,13,-,many,TRBV5-1
TGTGCCAGCATGACCACGGGACGGACCCAAGAGACCCAGTATTTC,CASMTTGRTQETQYF,TRBJ2-5,15,-,few,TRBV6-1
TGCAGTGTTCTCCCTCTGGGGTTCAACGAGCAGTACTTC,CSVLPLGFNEQYF,TRBJ2-7,13,-,-,TRBV20-1
TGTGCCAGCAGTCGGGACGGAAACTACGAGCAGTACTTC,CASSRDGNYEQYF,TRBJ2-7,13,-,medium-sized,TRBV6-1
TGCAGCGCCTATGACAGGCCCACTGAAGCTTTCTTT,CSAYDRPTEAFF,TRBJ1-1,12,-,many,TRBV29-1
TGTGCCAGCATTCGTAGCGGGAGCCCCTACGAGCAGTACTTC,CASIRSGSPYEQYF,TRBJ2-7,14,TRBD2,few,TRBV12-3/TRBV12-4
TGTGCCATCAGTGAAGGCGTCCACAATGAGCAGTTCTTC,CAISEGVHNEQFF,TRBJ2-1,13,-,many,TRBV10-3
TGTGCCAGCAGCTTAGTCCCCGGGGCTGCTGTGCAGTACTTC,CASSLVPGAAVQYF,TRBJ2-7,14,-,many,TRBV11-3
TGCAGTGCGAGAAGGGGCGAGAACACTGAAGCTTTCTTT,CSARRGENTEAFF,TRBJ1-1,13,-,many,TRBV20-1
TGTGCCAGCACTGAGGAAGTGGGTAGCTACACCTTC,CASTEEVGSYTF,TRBJ1-2,12,-,medium-sized,TRBV6-1
TGCAGTGCTAGCGCCCCCGGGACACCGACCTACAATGAGCAGTTCTTC,CSASAPGTPTYNEQFF,TRBJ2-1,16,-,-,TRBV20-1
TGTGCCAGCCGGGCGGGGGGCCTGTACGAGCAGTACTTC,CASRAGGLYEQYF,TRBJ2-7,13,TRBD2,-,TRBV28
TGTGCCAGCAGTTTGGCCTACGAGCAGTACTTC,CASSLAYEQYF,TRBJ2-7,11,-,medium-sized,TRBV28
TGTGCCAGCGGTTACAGGTGGCTCGCAGGGGGCGAGCAGTACTTC,CASGYRWLAGGEQYF,TRBJ2-7,15,TRBD1,few,TRBV6-2/TRBV6-3
TGCAGTGCTACCGGGACGGTCCCCCCTAAATACGAGCAGTACTTC,CSATGTVPPKYEQYF,TRBJ2-7,15,-,medium-sized,TRBV20-1
TGTGCCAGCGCACCACCGGGTTCTGGGGCCAACGTCCTGACTTTC,CASAPPGSGANVLTF,TRBJ2-6,15,-,many,TRBV2
TGTGCCAGCAGTTCCTGGGACAGGGCGATTGATGGCTACACCTTC,CASSSWDRAIDGYTF,TRBJ1-2,15,TRBD1,medium-sized,TRBV28
TGCAGTGCTTTCGACAACCTGGAGCCCCAGCATTTT,CSAFDNLEPQHF,TRBJ1-5,12,-,many,TRBV20-1
TGTGCCAGTTCTGAGGACAGACAAGAGACCCAGTACTTC,CASSEDRQETQYF,TRBJ2-5,13,-,many,TRBV5-4
TGTGCCAGCAGCTTAAGGGGGAGCACAGATACGCAGTATTTT,CASSLRGSTDTQYF,TRBJ2-3,14,-,many,TRBV7-6
TGCGCCAGCAGCCAACTAGGAGGGTTGGACGAGCAGTACTTC,CASSQLGGLDEQYF,TRBJ2-7,14,-,many,TRBV4-3
TGCGCCAGCAGAACCCTGGAGACCCAGTACTTC,CASRTLETQYF,TRBJ2-5,11,-,many,TRBV5-1
TGTGCCAGCAGCGCATACAGGGGCCTGGGGTACTCACCCCTCCAGTTT,CASSAYRGLGYSPLQF,TRBJ1-6,16,TRBD1,-,TRBV2
TGTGCCAGCAGCTTAGAGGTTCCGGGAGCAGGCTACACCTTC,CASSLEVPGAGYTF,TRBJ1-2,14,-,many,TRBV7-2
TGTGCCAGCAGCCAAGGTGGAGTCTCCTACGAGCAGTACTTC,CASSQGGVSYEQYF,TRBJ2-7,14,-,-,TRBV3-1
TGTGCCAGCAGTTTAGCGTACAATGAGCAGTTCTTC,CASSLAYNEQFF,TRBJ2-1,12,-,medium-sized,TRBV12-3/TRBV12-4
TGTGCCAGCAGCTTAGGGATTTCCGGCGGGACCCAGTACTTC,CASSLGISGGTQYF,TRBJ2-5,14,-,many,TRBV7-9
TGTGCCATCAGTGAGGTAGGACAGGGAGGCCCCTACAATGAGCAGTTCTTC,CAISEVGQGGPYNEQFF,TRBJ2-1,17,TRBD1,medium-sized,TRBV10-3
TGCGCCAGCAGCTTAGACAACACTGAAGCTTTCTTT,CASSLDNTEAFF,TRBJ1-1,12,-,once,TRBV5-1
TGCAGTGCTAACCAGGAGGCGGGGGGGCTACGTCTGACTGAAGCTTTCTTT,CSANQEAGGLRLTEAFF,TRBJ1-1,17,-,-,TRBV20-1
TGTGCCAGCAGGACTAGCGGGAGCTATGAGCAGTTCTTC,CASRTSGSYEQFF,TRBJ2-1,13,TRBD2,many,TRBV14
TGTGCCAGCAGCCCTGTGTGCCCTAGCTATGAGCAGTTCTTC,CASSPVCPSYEQFF,TRBJ2-1,14,-,-,TRBV3-1
TGTGCCAGCAGCACAACAGGGGTTTCTTCACCCCTCCACTTT,CASSTTGVSSPLHF,TRBJ1-6,14,TRBD1,few,TRBV6-1
TGTGCCAGCAGTTTTAGTCCAGGGACTAACACTGAAGCTTTCTTT,CASSFSPGTNTEAFF,TRBJ1-1,15,-,-,TRBV27
TGTGCCAGCAGCTGGGACAGTGAAGCTTTCTTT,CASSWDSEAFF,TRBJ1-1,11,TRBD1,many,TRBV7-8
TGTGCCAGCAGCCCCTGGACAGGGGACGGAGATACGCAGTATTTT,CASSPWTGDGDTQYF,TRBJ2-3,15,TRBD1,many,TRBV7-9
TGTGCCAGTGGAGTGGGGCTCCCAGAGACCCAGTACTTC,CASGVGLPETQYF,TRBJ2-5,13,-,many,TRBV19
TGTGCCAGTAGTAGTACCGGGACATGGACGCCCGAGCAGTACTTC,CASSSTGTWTPEQYF,TRBJ2-7,15,-,few,TRBV19